This T cell receptor (beta chain) was identified in a study of OX40 agonist ivuxolimab in advanced cancers. Overall study context: Every 2 weeks, patients received ivuxolimab intravenously, dosed at 0.01 to 10 mg/kg. Points from the study as a whole: Doses of 0.1 to 3.0 mg/kg were accompanied by clonal expansion of CD4+ and CD8+ blood T cells by week 6. Among T cells, CD8+ cells averaged more expanded clones than CD4+ cells.

The germline V and J ends were trimmed by 5 bases and 1 base, with 11 bases remaining between them. There are 15 residues in the CDR3. CDR1 MNHNS and CDR2 SASEGT come from the germline V gene. Sequencing used immunoSEQ multiplex PCR; TCRdb keeps in-frame clones, though not all of them. The sample holds 75,000 to 95,000 clones; 85% are singletons and the top ten take roughly 0.22%. Comments on this clone: What it binds is not known.

The chain uses TRBV6-1 and TRBJ2-2, with unresolved D. The sequence was collected from an adult with an advanced solid tumor such as melanoma, head and neck, liver or kidney cancer. The sequences come from CD4+ or CD8+ T cells sorted from blood, collected in a trial of the OX40 agonist ivuxolimab. CDR3 nucleotide sequence: TGTGCCAGCAGTCATAGGGCCCTGAACACCGGGGAGCTGTTTTTT. Its protein product is CASSHRALNTGELFF.